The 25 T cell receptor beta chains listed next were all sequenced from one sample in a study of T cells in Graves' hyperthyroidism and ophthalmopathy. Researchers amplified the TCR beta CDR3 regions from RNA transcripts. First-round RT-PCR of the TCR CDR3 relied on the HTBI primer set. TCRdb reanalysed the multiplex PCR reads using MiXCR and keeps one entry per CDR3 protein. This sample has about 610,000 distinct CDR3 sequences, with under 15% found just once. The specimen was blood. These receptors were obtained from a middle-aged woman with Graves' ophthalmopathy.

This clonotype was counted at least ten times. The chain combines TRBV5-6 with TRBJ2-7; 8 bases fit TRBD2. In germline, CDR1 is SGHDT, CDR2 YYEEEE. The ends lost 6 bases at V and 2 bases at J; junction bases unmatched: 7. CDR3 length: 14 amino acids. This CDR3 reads CASTIGGGAYEQYF. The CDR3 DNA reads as TGTGCCAGCACCATCGGGGGGGGAGCCTACGAGCAGTACTTC.

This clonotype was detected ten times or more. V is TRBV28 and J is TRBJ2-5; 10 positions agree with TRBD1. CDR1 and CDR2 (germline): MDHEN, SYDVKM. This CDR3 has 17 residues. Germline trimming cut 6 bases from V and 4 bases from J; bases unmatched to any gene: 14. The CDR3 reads CASRGQGTNFPRETQYF. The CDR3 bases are TGTGCCAGCAGGGGACAGGGGACAAACTTCCCCAGAGAGACCCAGTACTTC.

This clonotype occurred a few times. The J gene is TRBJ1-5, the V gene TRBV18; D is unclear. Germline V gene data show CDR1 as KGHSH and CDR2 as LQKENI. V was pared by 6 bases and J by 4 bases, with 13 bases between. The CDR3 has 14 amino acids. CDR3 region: CASSKSERNQPQHF. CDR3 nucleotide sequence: TGTGCCAGCTCCAAGTCTGAGCGAAATCAGCCCCAGCATTTT.

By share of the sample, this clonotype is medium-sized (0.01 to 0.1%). The CDR3 sequence: CASSLVAGVAQYF. The DNA for the CDR3 is TGTGCCAGCAGCTTAGTAGCGGGAGTAGCCCAGTACTTC. This chain uses TRBV7-2 with TRBJ2-5; 9 positions agree with TRBD2. The CDR3 consists of 13 residues. Germline CDR1 reads SGHTA; CDR2 reads FQGNSA. V trimming: 1 base; J trimming: 9 bases; junction bases outside the gene matches: 3.

The CDR3 sequence: CASRAGNGELFF. The CDR3 region has the DNA TGTGCCAGCAGGGCCGGGAACGGGGAGCTGTTTTTT. This chain uses TRBV6-1 with TRBJ2-2, with D possibly matching TRBD2 (5 bases). The CDR3 covers 12 residues. Trimming left V 6 bases short and J 7 bases short, with 9 bases between. Per the germline V gene, CDR1 is MNHNS and CDR2 is SASEGT.

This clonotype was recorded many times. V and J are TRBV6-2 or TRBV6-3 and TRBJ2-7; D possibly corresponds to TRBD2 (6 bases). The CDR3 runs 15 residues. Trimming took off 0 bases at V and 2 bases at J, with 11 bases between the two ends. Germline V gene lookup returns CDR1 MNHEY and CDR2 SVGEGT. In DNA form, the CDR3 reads TGTGCCAGCAGTTACTCGGTAGCGGACCCCTACGAGCAGTACTTC. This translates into CASSYSVADPYEQYF.

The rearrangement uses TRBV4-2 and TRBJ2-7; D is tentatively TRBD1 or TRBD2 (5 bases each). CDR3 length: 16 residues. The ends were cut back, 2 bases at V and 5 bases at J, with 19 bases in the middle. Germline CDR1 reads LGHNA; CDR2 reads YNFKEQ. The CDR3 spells CASSQIFRREIHEQYF. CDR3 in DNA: TGTGCCAGCAGCCAAATTTTTCGCAGGGAGATCCACGAGCAGTACTTC.

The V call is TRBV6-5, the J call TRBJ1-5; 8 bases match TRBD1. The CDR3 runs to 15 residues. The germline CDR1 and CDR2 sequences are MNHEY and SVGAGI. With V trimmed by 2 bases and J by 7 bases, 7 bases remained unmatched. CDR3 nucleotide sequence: TGTGCCAGCAGTTACCCTACAGGGGGAGTACAGCCCCAGCATTTT. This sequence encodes CASSYPTGGVQPQHF.

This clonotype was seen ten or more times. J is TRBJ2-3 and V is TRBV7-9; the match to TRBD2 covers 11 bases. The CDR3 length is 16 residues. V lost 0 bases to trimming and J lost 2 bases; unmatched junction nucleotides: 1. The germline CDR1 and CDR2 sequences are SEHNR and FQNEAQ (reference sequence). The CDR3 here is CASSLATSGTTDTQYF. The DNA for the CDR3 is TGTGCCAGCAGCTTAGCGACTAGCGGGACCACAGATACGCAGTATTTT.

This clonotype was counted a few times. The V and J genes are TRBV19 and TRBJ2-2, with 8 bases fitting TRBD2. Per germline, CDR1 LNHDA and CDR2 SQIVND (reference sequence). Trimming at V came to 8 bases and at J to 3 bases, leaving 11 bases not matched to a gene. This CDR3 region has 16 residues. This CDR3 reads CASVRGGRAHTGELFF. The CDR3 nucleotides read TGTGCCAGTGTTCGGGGGGGGCGGGCTCACACCGGGGAGCTGTTTTTT. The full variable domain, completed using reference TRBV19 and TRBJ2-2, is DGGITQSPKYLFRKEGQNVTLSCEQNLNHDAMYWYRQDPGQGLRLIYYSQIVNDFQKGDIAEGYSVSREKKESFPLTVTSAQKNPTAFYLCASVRGGRAHTGELFFGEGSRLTVL.

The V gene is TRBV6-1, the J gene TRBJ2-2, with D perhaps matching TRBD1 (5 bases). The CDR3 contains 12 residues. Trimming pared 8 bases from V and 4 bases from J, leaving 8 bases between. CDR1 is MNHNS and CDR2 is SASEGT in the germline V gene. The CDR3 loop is CASAGSTGELFF. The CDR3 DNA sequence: TGTGCCAGCGCAGGGTCCACCGGGGAGCTGTTTTTT.

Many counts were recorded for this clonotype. CDR3 residues: CASSLRQGISQPQHF. The CDR3 region has the DNA TGTGCCAGCAGTTTAAGACAGGGGATAAGTCAGCCCCAGCATTTT. V usage is TRBV28 and J usage is TRBJ1-5; 8 positions match TRBD1. CDR3 size: 15 residues. Losses at the gene ends were 2 bases for V and 6 bases for J; bases not matched to a gene: 6. Germline CDR1 and CDR2: MDHEN and SYDVKM.

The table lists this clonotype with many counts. For the CDR3, the DNA is TGTGCCAGCAGTTTAGCGAACCTAGTGGCCCACGAGCAGTACTTC. Amino acids: CASSLANLVAHEQYF. The chain has TRBV12-3 or TRBV12-4 and TRBJ2-7; D is ambiguous. This CDR3 comprises 15 residues. The V gene lost 0 bases and the J gene lost 5 bases, with 14 bases spanning the gap.

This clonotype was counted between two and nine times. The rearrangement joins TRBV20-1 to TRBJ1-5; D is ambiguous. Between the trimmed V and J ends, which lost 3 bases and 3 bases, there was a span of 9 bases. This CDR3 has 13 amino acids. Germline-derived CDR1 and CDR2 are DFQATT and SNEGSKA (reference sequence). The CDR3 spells CSASRADNQPQHF. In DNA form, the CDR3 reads TGCAGTGCTAGTAGGGCAGACAATCAGCCCCAGCATTTT.

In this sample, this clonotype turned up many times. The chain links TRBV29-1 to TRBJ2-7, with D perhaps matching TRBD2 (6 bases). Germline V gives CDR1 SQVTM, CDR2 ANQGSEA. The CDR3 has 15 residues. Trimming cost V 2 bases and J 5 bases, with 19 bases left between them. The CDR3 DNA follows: TGCAGCGTTGAATGGTCAGGGAGGTTGATCCACGAGCAGTACTTC. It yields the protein CSVEWSGRLIHEQYF.

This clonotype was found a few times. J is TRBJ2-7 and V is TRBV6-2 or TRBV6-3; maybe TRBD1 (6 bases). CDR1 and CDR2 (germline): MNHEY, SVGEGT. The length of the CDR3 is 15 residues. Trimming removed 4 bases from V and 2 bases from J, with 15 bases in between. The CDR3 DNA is TGTGCCAGCAGTTGGGAGCCGGGACACACCTACGAGCAGTACTTC. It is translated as CASSWEPGHTYEQYF.

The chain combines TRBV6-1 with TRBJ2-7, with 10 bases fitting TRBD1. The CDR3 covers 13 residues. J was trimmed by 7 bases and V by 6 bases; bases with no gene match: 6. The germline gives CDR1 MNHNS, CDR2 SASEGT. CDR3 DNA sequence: TGTGCCAGCAGAGTTGGACAGGGGGAAGAGCAGTACTTC. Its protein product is CASRVGQGEEQYF.

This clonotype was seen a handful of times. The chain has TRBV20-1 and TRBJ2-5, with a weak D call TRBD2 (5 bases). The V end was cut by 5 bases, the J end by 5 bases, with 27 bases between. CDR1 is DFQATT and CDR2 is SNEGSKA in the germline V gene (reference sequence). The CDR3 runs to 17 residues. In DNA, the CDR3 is TGCAGTGCTCCCCCTCGTGGAGGTTTGCTAGAGTTGGAGACCCAGTACTTC. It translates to CSAPPRGGLLELETQYF.

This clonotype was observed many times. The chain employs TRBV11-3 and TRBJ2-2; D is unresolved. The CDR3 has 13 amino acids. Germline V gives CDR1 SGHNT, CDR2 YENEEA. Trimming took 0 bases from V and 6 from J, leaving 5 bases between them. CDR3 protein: CASSLDESGELFF. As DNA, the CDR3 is TGTGCCAGCAGCTTAGACGAATCCGGGGAGCTGTTTTTT.

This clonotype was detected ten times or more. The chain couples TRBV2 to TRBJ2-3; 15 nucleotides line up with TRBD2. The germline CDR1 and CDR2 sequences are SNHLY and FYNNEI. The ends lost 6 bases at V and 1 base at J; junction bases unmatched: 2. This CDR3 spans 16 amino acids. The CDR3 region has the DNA TGTGCCAGCAGCCGGACTAGCGGGAGGGGCACAGATACGCAGTATTTT. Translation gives CASSRTSGRGTDTQYF.

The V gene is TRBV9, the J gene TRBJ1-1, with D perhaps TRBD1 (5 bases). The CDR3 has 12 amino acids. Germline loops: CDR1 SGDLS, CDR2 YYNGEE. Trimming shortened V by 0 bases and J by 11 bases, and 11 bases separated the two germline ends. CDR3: CASSVAGGEAFF. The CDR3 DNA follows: TGTGCCAGCAGCGTAGCTGGGGGAGAGGCTTTCTTT.

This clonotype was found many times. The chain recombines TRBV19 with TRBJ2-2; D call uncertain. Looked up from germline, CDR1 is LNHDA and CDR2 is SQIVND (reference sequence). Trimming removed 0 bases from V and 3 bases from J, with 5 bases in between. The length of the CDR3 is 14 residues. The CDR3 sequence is CASSIDQDTGELFF. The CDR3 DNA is TGTGCCAGTAGTATAGATCAGGACACCGGGGAGCTGTTTTTT.

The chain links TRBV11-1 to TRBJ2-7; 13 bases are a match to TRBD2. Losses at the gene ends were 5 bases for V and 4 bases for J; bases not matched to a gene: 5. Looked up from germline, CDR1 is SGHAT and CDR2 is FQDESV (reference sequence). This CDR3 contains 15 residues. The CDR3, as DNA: TGTGCCAGCAGCACCTGGACTAGCGGGAGTTACGAGCAGTACTTC. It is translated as CASSTWTSGSYEQYF.

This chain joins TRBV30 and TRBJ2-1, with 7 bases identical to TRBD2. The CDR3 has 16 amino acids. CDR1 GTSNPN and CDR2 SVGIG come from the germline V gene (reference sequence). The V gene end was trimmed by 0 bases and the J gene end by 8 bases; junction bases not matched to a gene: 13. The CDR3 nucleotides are TGTGCCTGGAGTGTACGGGGACCATCTAGCGGCTATGAGCAGTTCTTC. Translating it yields CAWSVRGPSSGYEQFF.

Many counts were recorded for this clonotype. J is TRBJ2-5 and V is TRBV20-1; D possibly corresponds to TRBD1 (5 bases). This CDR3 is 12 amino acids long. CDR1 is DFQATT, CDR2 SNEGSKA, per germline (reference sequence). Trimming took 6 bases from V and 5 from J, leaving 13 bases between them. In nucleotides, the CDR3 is TGCAGTGCAAAAACGGCAGGGGAGACCCAGTACTTC. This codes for CSAKTAGETQYF.